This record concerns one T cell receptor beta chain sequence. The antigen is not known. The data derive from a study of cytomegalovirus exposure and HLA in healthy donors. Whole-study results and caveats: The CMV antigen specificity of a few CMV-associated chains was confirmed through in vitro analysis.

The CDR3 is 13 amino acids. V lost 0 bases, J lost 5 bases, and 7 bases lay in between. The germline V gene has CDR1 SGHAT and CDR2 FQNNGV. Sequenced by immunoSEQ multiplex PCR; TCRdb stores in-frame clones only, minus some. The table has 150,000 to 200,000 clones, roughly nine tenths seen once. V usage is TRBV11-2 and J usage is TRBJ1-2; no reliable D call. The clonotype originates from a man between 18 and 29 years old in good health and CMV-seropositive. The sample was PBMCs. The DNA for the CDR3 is TGTGCCAGCAGCTTAGAACGGGAGTATGGCTACACCTTC. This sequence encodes CASSLEREYGYTF.